The rows below give T cell receptor beta chains drawn from one sample of a study of OX40 agonist ivuxolimab in advanced cancers. Clones were read by immunoSEQ multiplex PCR, and TCRdb kept only the in-frame ones, dropping some. The sample shows about 61,000 clones, roughly nine tenths of them seen only once. This specimen was CD4+ or CD8+ T cells sorted from blood, taken in a trial of the OX40 agonist ivuxolimab. All receptors come from an adult with an advanced solid tumor such as melanoma, head and neck, liver or kidney cancer. Each CDR3 is given with its conserved first and last residue. A D gene is named only where the DNA matches it firmly. Only part of the rows carry a size: once, few, many, or a class if the clone is expanded.

NA,NA,TRBV6-1,TRBJ2-5,TGTGCCAGCAAAAAGGGGGGGCCAGCCGAGACCCAGTACTTC,CASKKGGPAETQYF
TRBD1,once,TRBV18,TRBJ2-2,TGTGCCAGCTCACCGGGACAGGGGAAGGACACCGGGGAGCTGTTTTTT,CASSPGQGKDTGELFF
TRBD2,NA,TRBV7-2,TRBJ2-2,TGTGCCAGCAGCTTAGGGCTGGGACTAGCGAACACCGGGGAGCTGTTTTTT,CASSLGLGLANTGELFF
TRBD1,NA,TRBV18,TRBJ1-5,TGTGCCAGCTCGCCTTTGGACAGGGGTCTTAGCAATCAGCCCCAGCATTTT,CASSPLDRGLSNQPQHF
NA,NA,TRBV6-1,TRBJ2-7,TGTGCCAGCAGTGAAGGGCGGGGGCCCTACGAGCAGTACTTC,CASSEGRGPYEQYF
TRBD1,NA,TRBV19,TRBJ2-7,TGTGCCAGTAGTAGAGAGACAGGGGACTACGAGCAGTACTTC,CASSRETGDYEQYF
NA,NA,TRBV9,TRBJ1-2,TGTGCCAGCAGCGTAGTGGGGAATGGGGACTATGGCTACACCTTC,CASSVVGNGDYGYTF
NA,once,TRBV15,TRBJ1-2,TGTGCCACCAGCAGAGCAGGCGGCTACACCTTC,CATSRAGGYTF
TRBD2,NA,TRBV5-1,TRBJ2-3,TGCGCCAGCAGCTTGGCCCTTCGGGGGGGGGCAGATACGCAGTATTTT,CASSLALRGGADTQYF
TRBD1,NA,TRBV5-1,TRBJ1-2,TGCGCCAGCAGCTTGGCCGGGACAGGGGGCTTGCGAGGCTACACCTTC,CASSLAGTGGLRGYTF
TRBD1,NA,TRBV5-6,TRBJ1-5,TGTGCCAGCAGCTTGTCGGGACAGGGGTGGATTCAGCCCCAGCATTTT,CASSLSGQGWIQPQHF
NA,NA,TRBV19,TRBJ1-3,TGTGCCAGTAGACCCAGCAGGGTAGTGAACACCATATATTTT,CASRPSRVVNTIYF
TRBD2,NA,TRBV6-5,TRBJ2-5,TGTGCCAGCAAAACTAGCGGGGGGATGGAGACCCAGTACTTC,CASKTSGGMETQYF
NA,NA,TRBV18,TRBJ1-2,TGTGCCAGCTCGCCGGGAGATGGCTACACCTTC,CASSPGDGYTF
NA,NA,TRBV27,TRBJ1-2,TGTGCCAGCAGCGGCAGGGGCTATGGCTACACCTTC,CASSGRGYGYTF
TRBD2,NA,TRBV27,TRBJ2-2,TGTGCCAGCAGTGGGGGACTAGCGGGGGGCACCGGGGAGCTGTTTTTT,CASSGGLAGGTGELFF
NA,once,TRBV7-8,TRBJ1-1,TGTGCCAGCAGCTTACTGGTGAACACTGAAGCTTTCTTT,CASSLLVNTEAFF
TRBD1,NA,TRBV5-1,TRBJ2-3,TGCGCCAGCAGCTTGAGACAGGGGGGGAGCACAGATACGCAGTATTTT,CASSLRQGGSTDTQYF
NA,NA,TRBV19,TRBJ1-2,TGTGCCAGTAGTATCGGGGGCAAGCACTATGGCTACACCTTC,CASSIGGKHYGYTF
NA,NA,TRBV18,TRBJ1-1,TGTGCCAGCTCACCAACGGGTATGAACACTGAAGCTTTCTTT,CASSPTGMNTEAFF
TRBD2,NA,TRBV4-1,TRBJ2-1,TGCGCCAGCAGCCAGGGAGTCCAGCGGGGGGGCCGCTACAATGAGCAGTTCTTC,CASSQGVQRGGRYNEQFF